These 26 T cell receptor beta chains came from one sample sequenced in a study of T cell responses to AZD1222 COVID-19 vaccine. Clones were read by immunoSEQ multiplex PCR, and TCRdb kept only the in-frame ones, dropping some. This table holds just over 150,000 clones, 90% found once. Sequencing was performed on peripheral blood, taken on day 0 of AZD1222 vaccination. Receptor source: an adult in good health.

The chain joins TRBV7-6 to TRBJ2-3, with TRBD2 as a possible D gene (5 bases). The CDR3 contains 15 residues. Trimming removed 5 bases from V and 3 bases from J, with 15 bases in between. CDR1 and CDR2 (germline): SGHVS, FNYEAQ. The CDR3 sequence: CASSQLRDGTDTQYF. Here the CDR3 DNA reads TGTGCCAGCAGCCAATTGAGGGATGGAACAGATACGCAGTATTTT.

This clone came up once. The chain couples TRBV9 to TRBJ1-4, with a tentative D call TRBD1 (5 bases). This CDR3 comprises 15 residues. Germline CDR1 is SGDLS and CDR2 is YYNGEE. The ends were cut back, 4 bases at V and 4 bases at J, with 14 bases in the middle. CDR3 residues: CASSPSGTLNEKLFF. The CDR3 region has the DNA TGTGCCAGCAGCCCTTCCGGGACCCTTAATGAAAAACTGTTTTTT.

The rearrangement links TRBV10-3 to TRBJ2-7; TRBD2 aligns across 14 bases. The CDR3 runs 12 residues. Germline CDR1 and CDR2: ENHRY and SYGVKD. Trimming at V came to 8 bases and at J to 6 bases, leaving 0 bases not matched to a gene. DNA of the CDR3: TGTGCCATCGGGACTAGCGGGAGCGAGCAGTACTTC. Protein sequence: CAIGTSGSEQYF.

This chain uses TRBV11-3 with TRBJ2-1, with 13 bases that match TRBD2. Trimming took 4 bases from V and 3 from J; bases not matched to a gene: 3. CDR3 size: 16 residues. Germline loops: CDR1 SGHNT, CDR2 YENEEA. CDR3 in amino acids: CASSSGLAGLYNEQFF. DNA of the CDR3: TGTGCCAGCAGCTCGGGACTAGCGGGACTCTACAATGAGCAGTTCTTC.

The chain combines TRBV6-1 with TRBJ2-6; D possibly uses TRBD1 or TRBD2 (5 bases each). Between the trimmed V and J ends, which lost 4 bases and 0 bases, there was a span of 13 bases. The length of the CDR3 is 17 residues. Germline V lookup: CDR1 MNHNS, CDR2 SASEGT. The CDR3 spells CASSVGTVSSGANVLTF. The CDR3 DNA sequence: TGTGCCAGCAGTGTGGGGACCGTGAGCTCTGGGGCCAACGTCCTGACTTTC.

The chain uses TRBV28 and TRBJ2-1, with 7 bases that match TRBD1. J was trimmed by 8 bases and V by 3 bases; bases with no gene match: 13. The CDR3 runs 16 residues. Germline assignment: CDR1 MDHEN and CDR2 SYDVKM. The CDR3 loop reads CASSFWWGQLIYEQFF. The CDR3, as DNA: TGTGCCAGCAGTTTTTGGTGGGGACAGCTAATCTATGAGCAGTTCTTC.

CDR3 in amino acids: CASSMSGLGGELFF. CDR3 nucleotide sequence: TGTGCCAGTAGTATGAGTGGGCTCGGAGGGGAGCTGTTTTTT. V is TRBV19 and J is TRBJ2-2; D gene unclear. The germline V gene encodes CDR1 LNHDA and CDR2 SQIVND (reference sequence). Trimming removed 3 bases from V and 8 bases from J, with 13 bases in between. This CDR3 is built from 14 residues.

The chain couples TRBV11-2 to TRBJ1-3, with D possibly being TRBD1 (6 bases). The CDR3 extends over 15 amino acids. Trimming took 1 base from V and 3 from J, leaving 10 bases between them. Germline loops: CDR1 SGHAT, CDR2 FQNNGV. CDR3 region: CASSLVTRGGNTIYF. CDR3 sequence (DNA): TGTGCCAGCAGCTTAGTAACCAGGGGTGGAAACACCATATATTTT. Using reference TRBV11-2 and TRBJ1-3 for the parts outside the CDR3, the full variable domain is EAGVAQSPRYKIIEKRQSVAFWCNPISGHATLYWYQQILGQGPKLLIQFQNNGVVDDSQLPKDRFSAERLKGVDSTLKIQPAKLEDSAVYLCASSLVTRGGNTIYFGEGSWLTVV.

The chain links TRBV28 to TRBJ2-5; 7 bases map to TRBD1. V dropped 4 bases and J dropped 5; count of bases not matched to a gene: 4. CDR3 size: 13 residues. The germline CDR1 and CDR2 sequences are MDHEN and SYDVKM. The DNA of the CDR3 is TGTGCCAGCAGTTCCTACAGGGGTGAGACCCAGTACTTC. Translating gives CASSSYRGETQYF.

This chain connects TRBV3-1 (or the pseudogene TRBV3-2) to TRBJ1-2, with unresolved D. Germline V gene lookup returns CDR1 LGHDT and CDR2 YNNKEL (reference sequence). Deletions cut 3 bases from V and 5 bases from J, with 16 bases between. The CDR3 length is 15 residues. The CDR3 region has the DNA TGTGCCAGCAGCCACAATGGCAATCCCCAATATGGCTACACCTTC. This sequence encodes CASSHNGNPQYGYTF.

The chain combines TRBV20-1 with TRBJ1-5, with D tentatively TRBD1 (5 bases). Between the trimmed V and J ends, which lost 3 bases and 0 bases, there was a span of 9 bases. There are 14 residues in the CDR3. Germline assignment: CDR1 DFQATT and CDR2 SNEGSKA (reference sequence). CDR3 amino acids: CSASQGTSNQPQHF. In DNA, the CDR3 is TGCAGTGCTAGTCAGGGAACTAGCAATCAGCCCCAGCATTTT.

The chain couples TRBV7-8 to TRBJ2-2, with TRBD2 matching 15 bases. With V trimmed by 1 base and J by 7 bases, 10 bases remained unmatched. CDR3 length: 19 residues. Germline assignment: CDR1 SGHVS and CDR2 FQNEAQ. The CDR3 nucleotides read TGTGCCAGCAGCTTAGACTACGGACTAGCGGGAGGGGGATACGGGGAGCTGTTTTTT. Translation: CASSLDYGLAGGGYGELFF.

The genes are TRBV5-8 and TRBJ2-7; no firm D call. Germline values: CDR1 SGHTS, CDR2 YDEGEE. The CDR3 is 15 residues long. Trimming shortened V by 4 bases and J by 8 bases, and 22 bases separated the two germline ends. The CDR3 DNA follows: TGTGCCAGCAGCCTCCAGGCAATAGGCGAATACCAGCAGTACTTC. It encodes CASSLQAIGEYQQYF.

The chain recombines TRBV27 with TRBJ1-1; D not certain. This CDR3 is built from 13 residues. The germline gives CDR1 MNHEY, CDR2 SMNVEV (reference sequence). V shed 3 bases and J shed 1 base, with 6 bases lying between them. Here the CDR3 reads CASSLGSNTEAFF. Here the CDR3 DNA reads TGTGCCAGCAGTTTGGGGTCGAACACTGAAGCTTTCTTT.

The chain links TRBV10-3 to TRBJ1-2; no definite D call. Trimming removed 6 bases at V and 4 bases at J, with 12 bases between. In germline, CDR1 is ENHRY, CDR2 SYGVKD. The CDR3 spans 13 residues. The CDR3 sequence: CAIREGLAYGYTF. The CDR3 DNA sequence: TGTGCCATCAGAGAGGGTCTTGCCTATGGCTACACCTTC.

CDR3 in amino acids: CASSRRPGFNEKLFF. CDR3 nucleotide sequence: TGTGCCAGCAGCCGGCGACCAGGGTTCAATGAAAAACTGTTTTTT. This chain connects TRBV11-2 to TRBJ1-4; perhaps TRBD1 as D (5 bases). Germline V gives CDR1 SGHAT, CDR2 FQNNGV. V lost 5 bases to trimming and J lost 5 bases, with 15 bases between them. The CDR3 is 15 residues long.

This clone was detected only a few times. The CDR3 protein is CASSYSEAGYTF. The CDR3 DNA sequence: TGTGCCAGCAGTTATAGTGAGGCTGGCTACACCTTC. This rearrangement joins TRBV12-3 or TRBV12-4 to TRBJ1-2; D call uncertain. The V and J ends lost 4 bases and 7 bases respectively, with 10 bases between them. CDR3 size: 12 residues.

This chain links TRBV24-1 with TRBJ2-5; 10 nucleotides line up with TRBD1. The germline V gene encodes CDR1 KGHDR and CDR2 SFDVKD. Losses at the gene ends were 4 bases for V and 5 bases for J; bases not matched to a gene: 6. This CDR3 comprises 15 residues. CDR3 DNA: TGTGCCACCAGTGACCCCGGGACAGGGGATGAGACCCAGTACTTC. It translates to CATSDPGTGDETQYF.

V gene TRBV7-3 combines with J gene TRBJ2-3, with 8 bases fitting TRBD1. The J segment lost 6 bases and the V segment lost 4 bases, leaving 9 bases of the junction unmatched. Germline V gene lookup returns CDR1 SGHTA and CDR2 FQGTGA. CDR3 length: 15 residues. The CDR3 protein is CASSSAEDRVDTQYF. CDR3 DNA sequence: TGTGCCAGCAGCTCCGCAGAGGACAGGGTTGATACGCAGTATTTT.

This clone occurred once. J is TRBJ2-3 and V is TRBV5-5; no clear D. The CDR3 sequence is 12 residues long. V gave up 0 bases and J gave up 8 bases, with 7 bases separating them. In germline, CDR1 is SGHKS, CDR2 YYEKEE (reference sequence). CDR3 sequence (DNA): TGTGCCAGCAGCTTGGGGCTAGTTACGCAGTATTTT. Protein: CASSLGLVTQYF.

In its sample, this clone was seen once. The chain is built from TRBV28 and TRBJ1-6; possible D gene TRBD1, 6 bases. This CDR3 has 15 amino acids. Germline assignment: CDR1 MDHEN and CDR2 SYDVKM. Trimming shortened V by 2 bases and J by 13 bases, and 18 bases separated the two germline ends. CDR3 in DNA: TGTGCCAGCAGTTTACCGGACAGCCTATCGGCCCCCCTCCACTTT. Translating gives CASSLPDSLSAPLHF.

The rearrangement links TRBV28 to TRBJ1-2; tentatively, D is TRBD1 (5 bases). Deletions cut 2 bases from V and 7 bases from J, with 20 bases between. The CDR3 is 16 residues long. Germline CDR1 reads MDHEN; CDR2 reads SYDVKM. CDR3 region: CASSLSTGTPRGGYTF. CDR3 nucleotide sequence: TGTGCCAGCAGTTTAAGCACAGGAACCCCACGCGGTGGCTACACCTTC.

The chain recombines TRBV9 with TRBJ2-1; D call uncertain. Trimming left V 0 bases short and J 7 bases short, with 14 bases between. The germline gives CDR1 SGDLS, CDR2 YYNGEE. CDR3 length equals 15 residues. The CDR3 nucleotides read TGTGCCAGCAGCGTAGATCTTGGACCCCTTAATGAGCAGTTCTTC. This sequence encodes CASSVDLGPLNEQFF.

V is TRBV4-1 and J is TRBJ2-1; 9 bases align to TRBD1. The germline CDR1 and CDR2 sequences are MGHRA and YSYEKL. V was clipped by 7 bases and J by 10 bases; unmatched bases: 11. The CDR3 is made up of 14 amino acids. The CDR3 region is CASTPGTGQGEQFF. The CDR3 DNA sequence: TGCGCCAGCACGCCCGGGACAGGGCAAGGGGAGCAGTTCTTC.

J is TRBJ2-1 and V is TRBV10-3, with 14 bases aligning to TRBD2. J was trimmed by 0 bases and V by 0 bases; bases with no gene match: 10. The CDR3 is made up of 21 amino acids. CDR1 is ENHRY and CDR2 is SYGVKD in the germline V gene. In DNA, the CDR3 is TGTGCCATCAGTGAGTCTCAGGGGGGACTAGCGGGAGTATCCTCCTACAATGAGCAGTTCTTC. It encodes CAISESQGGLAGVSSYNEQFF.

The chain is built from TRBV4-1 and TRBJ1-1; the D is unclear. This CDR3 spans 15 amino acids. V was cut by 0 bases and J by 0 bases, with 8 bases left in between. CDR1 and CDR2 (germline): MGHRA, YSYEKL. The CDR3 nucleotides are TGCGCCAGCAGCCAAGATGGAGGGATGAACACTGAAGCTTTCTTT. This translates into CASSQDGGMNTEAFF.